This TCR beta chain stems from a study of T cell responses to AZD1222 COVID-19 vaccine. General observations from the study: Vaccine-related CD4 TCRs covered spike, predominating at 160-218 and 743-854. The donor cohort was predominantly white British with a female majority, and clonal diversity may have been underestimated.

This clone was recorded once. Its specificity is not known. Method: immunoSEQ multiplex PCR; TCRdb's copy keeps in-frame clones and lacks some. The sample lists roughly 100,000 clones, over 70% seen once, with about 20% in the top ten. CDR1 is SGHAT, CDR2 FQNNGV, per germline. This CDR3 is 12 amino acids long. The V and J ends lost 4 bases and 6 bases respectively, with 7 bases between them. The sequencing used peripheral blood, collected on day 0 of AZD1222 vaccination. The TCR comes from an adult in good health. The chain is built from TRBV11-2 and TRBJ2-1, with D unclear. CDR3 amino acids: CASSSQFNEQFF. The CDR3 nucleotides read TGTGCCAGCAGCTCACAGTTCAATGAGCAGTTCTTC.